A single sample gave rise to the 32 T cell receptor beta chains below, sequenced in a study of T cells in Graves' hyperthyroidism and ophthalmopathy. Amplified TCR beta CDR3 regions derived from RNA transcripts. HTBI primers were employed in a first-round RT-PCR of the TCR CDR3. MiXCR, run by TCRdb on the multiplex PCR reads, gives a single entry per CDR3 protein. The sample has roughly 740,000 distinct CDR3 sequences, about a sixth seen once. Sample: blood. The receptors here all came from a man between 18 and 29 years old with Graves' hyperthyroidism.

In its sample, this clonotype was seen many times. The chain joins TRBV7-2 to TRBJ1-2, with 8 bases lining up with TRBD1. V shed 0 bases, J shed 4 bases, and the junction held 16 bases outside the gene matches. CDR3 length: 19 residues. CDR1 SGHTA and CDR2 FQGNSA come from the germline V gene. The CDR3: CASSLATGTGTLRGYGYTF. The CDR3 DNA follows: TGTGCCAGCAGCTTAGCTACTGGGACAGGTACCCTCCGGGGCTATGGCTACACCTTC.

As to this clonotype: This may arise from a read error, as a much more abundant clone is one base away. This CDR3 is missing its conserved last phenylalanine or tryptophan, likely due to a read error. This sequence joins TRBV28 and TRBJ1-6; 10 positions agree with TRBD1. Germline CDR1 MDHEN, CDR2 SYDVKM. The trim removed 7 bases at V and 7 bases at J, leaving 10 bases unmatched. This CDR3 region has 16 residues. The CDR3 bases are TGTGCCAGCACCGAGTGGGGACAGGGGAGGAATTCACCCCTCCACTCT. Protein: CASTEWGQGRNSPLHS.

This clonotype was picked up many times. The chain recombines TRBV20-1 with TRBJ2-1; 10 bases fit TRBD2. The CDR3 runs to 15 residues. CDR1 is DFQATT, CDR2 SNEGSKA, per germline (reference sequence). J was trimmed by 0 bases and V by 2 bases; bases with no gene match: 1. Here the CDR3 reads CSARSSGSSYNEQFF. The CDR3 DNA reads TGCAGTGCTAGATCTAGCGGGAGCTCCTACAATGAGCAGTTCTTC.

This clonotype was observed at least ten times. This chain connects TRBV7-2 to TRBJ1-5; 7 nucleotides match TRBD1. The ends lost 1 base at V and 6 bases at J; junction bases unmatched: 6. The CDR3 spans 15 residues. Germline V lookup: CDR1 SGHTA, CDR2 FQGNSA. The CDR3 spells CASSLVGTAGQPQHF. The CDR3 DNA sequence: TGTGCCAGCAGCTTAGTCGGGACAGCAGGTCAGCCCCAGCATTTT.

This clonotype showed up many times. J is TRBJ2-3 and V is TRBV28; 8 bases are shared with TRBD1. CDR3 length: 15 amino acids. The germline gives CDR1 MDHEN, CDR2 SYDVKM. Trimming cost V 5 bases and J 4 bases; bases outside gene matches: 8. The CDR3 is CASSPRTGRADTQYF. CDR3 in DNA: TGTGCCAGCAGTCCTCGGACAGGGAGAGCAGATACGCAGTATTTT. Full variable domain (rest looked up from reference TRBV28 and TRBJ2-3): DVKVTQSSRYLVKRTGEKVFLECVQDMDHENMFWYRQDPGLGLRLIYFSYDVKMKEKGDIPEGYSVSREKKERFSLILESASTNQTSMYLCASSPRTGRADTQYFGPGTRLTVL.

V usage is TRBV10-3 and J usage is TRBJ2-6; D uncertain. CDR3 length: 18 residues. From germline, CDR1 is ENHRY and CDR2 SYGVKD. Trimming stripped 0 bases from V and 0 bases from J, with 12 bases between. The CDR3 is CAISESGPALSGANVLTF. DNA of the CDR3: TGTGCCATCAGTGAGTCTGGCCCAGCTCTCTCTGGGGCCAACGTCCTGACTTTC.

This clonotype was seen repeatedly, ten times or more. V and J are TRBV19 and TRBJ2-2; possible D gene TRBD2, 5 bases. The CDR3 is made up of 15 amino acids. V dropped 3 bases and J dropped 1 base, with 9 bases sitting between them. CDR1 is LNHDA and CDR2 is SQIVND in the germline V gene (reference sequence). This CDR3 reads CASSILAENTGELFF. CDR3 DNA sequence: TGTGCCAGTAGTATTCTAGCAGAGAACACCGGGGAGCTGTTTTTT.

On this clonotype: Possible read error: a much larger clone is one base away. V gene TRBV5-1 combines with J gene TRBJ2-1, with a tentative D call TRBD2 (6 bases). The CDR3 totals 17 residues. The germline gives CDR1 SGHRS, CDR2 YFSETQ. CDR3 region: CASSLRTRGGPYDEQFF. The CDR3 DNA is TGCGCCAGCAGCTTGAGAACGCGGGGAGGCCCCTACGATGAGCAGTTCTTC.

As DNA, the CDR3 is TGTGCCAGCAGCTTAGAGGCCAGCTATGGCTACACCTTC. It translates to CASSLEASYGYTF. V and J are TRBV7-9 and TRBJ1-2; D uncertain. The CDR3 consists of 13 residues. V was clipped by 1 base and J by 4 bases, with 7 bases between them. CDR1 is SEHNR and CDR2 is FQNEAQ in the germline V gene (reference sequence).

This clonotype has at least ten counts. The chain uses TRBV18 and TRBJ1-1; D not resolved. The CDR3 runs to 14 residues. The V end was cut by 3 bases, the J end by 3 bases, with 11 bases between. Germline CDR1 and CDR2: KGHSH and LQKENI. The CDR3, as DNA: TGTGCCAGCTCACCGGCAGAGGCGGACACTGAAGCTTTCTTT. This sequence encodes CASSPAEADTEAFF.

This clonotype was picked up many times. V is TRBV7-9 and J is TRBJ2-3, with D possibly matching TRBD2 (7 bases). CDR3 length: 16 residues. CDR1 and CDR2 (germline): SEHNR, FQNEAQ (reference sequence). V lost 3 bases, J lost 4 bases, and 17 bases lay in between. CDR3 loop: CASSLIWGGGADTQYF. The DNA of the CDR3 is TGTGCCAGCAGCTTGATATGGGGGGGCGGCGCAGATACGCAGTATTTT.

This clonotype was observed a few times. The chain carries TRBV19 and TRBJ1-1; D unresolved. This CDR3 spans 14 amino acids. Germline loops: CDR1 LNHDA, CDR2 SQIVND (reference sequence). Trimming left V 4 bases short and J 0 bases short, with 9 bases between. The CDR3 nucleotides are TGTGCCAGTAGTACCAGACTAATGAACACTGAAGCTTTCTTT. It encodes CASSTRLMNTEAFF.

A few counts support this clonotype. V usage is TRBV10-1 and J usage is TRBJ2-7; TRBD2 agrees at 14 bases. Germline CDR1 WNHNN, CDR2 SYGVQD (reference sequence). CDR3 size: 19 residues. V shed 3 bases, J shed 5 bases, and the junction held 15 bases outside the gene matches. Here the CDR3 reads CASSDIKGLAGAVIDEQYF. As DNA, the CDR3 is TGCGCCAGCAGTGATATAAAGGGACTAGCGGGGGCAGTAATTGACGAGCAGTACTTC.

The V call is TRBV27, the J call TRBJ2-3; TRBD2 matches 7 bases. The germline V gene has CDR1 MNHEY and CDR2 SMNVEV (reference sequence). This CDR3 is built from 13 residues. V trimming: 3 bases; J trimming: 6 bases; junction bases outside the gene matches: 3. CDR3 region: CASSLGGIDTQYF. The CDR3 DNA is TGTGCCAGCAGTTTGGGAGGGATTGATACGCAGTATTTT.

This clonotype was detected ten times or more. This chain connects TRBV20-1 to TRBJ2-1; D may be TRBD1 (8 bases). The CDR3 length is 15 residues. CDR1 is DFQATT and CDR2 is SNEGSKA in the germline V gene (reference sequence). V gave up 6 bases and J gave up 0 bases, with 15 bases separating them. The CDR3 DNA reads TGCAGTGCCCACAGGGGGGGAGGCTCCTACAATGAGCAGTTCTTC. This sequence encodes CSAHRGGGSYNEQFF.

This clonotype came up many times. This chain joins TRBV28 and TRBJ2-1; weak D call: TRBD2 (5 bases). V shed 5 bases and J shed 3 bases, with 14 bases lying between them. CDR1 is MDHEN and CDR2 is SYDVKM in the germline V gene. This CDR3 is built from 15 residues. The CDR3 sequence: CASSPWRLFYNEQFF. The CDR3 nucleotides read TGTGCCAGCAGTCCTTGGAGACTATTCTACAATGAGCAGTTCTTC.

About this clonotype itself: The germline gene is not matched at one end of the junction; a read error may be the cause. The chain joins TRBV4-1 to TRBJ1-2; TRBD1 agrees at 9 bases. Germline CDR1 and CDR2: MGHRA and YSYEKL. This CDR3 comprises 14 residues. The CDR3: CASSPSDRGFDYTF. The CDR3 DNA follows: TGTGCCAGCAGCCCCTCCGACAGGGGGTTCGACTACACCTTC.

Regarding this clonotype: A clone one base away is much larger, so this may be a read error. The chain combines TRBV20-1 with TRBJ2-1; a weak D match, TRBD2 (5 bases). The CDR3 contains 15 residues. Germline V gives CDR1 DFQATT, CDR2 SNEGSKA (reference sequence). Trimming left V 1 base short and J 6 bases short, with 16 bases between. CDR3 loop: CSARGQALASNEQFF. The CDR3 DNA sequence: TGCAGTGCTAGAGGTCAGGCGCTAGCAAGCAATGAGCAGTTCTTC.

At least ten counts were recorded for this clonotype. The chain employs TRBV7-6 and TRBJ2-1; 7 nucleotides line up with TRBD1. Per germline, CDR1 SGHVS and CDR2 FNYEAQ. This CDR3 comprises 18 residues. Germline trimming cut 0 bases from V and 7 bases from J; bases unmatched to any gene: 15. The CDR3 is CASSLASADDRVWNEQFF. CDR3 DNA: TGTGCCAGCAGCTTAGCGAGCGCTGATGACAGGGTGTGGAATGAGCAGTTCTTC.

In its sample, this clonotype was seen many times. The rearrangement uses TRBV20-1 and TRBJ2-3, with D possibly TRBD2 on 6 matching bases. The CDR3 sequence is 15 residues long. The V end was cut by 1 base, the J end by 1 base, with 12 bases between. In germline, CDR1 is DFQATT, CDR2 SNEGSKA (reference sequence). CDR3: CSARGGVQGTDTQYF. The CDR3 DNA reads TGCAGTGCTAGAGGGGGGGTACAGGGCACAGATACGCAGTATTTT.

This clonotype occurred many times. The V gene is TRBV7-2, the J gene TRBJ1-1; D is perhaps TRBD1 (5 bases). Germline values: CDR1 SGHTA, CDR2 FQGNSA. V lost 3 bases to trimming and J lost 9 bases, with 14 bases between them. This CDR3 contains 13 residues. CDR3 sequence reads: CASSLVAGSQAFF. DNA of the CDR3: TGTGCCAGCAGCTTGGTTGCAGGGAGTCAAGCTTTCTTT.

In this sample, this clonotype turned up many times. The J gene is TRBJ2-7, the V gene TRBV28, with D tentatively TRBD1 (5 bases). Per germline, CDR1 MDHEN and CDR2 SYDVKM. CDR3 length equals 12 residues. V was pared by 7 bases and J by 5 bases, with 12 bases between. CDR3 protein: CASNQGLNEQYF. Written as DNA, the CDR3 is TGTGCCAGCAATCAGGGATTGAACGAGCAGTACTTC.

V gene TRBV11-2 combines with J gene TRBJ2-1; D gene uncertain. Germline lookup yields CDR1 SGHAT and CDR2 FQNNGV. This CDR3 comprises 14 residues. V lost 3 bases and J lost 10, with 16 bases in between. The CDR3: CASSLGYLTWEQFF. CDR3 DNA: TGTGCCAGCAGCTTGGGGTACCTAACATGGGAGCAGTTCTTC.

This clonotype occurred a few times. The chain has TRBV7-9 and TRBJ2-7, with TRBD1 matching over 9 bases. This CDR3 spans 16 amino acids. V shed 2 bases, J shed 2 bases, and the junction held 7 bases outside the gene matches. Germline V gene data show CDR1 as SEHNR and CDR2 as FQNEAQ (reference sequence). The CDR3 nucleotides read TGTGCCAGCAGCTTATCGCCGGGACAGGGAGCCTACGAGCAGTACTTC. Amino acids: CASSLSPGQGAYEQYF.

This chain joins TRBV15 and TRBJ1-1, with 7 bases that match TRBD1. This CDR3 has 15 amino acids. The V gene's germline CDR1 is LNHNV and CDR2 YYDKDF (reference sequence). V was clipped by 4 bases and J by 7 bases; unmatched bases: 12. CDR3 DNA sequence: TGTGCCACCAGCATACGGACAGGCGGGTCGAATGAAGCTTTCTTT. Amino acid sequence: CATSIRTGGSNEAFF.

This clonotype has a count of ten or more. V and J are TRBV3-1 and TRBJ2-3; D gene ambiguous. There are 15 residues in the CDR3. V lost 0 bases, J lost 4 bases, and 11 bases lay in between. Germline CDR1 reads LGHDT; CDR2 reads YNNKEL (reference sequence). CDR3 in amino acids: CASSQDGEGSDTQYF. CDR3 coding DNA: TGTGCCAGCAGCCAAGATGGGGAAGGGTCAGATACGCAGTATTTT.

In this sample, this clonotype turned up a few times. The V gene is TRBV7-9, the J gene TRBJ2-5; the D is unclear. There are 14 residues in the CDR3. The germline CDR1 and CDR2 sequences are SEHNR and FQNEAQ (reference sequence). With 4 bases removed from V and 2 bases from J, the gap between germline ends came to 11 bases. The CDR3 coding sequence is TGTGCCAGCAGCTGGGGTGGTGGGCAAGAGACCCAGTACTTC. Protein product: CASSWGGGQETQYF.

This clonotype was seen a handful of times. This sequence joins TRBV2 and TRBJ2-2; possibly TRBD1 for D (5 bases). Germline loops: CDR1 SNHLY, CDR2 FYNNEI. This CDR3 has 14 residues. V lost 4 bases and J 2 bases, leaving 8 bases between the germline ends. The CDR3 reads CASSATGNTGELFF. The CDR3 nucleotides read TGTGCCAGCAGTGCTACAGGAAACACCGGGGAGCTGTTTTTT.

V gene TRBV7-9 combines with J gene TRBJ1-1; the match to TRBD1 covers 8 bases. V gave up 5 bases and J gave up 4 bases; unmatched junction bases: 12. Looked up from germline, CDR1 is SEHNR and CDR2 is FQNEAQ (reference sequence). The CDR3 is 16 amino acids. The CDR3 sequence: CASSAGQGIISTEAFF. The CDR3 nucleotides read TGTGCCAGCAGCGCCGGACAGGGAATAATCTCCACTGAAGCTTTCTTT. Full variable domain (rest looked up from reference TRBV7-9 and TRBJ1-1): DTGVSQNPRHKITKRGQNVTFRCDPISEHNRLYWYRQTLGQGPEFLTYFQNEAQLEKSRLLSDRFSAERPKGSFSTLEIQRTEQGDSAMYLCASSAGQGIISTEAFFGQGTRLTVV.

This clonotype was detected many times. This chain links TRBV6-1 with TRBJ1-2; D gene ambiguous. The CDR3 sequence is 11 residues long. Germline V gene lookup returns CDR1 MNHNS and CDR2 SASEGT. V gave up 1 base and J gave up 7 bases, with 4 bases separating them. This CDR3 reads CASSEEGGYTF. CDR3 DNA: TGTGCCAGCAGTGAAGAGGGTGGCTACACCTTC.

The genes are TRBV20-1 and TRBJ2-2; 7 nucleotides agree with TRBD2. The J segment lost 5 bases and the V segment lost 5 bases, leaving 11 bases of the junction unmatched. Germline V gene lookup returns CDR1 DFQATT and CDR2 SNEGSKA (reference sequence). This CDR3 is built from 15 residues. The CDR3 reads CSAGATSPRTGELFF. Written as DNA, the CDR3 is TGCAGTGCTGGTGCGACTAGCCCTAGGACCGGGGAGCTGTTTTTT.

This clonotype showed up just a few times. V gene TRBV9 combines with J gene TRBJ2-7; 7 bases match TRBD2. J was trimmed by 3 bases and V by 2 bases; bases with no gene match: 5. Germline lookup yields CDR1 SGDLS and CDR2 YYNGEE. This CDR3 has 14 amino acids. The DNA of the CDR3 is TGTGCCAGCAGCGTTGGGACTACCTTCTACGAGCAGTACTTC. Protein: CASSVGTTFYEQYF.